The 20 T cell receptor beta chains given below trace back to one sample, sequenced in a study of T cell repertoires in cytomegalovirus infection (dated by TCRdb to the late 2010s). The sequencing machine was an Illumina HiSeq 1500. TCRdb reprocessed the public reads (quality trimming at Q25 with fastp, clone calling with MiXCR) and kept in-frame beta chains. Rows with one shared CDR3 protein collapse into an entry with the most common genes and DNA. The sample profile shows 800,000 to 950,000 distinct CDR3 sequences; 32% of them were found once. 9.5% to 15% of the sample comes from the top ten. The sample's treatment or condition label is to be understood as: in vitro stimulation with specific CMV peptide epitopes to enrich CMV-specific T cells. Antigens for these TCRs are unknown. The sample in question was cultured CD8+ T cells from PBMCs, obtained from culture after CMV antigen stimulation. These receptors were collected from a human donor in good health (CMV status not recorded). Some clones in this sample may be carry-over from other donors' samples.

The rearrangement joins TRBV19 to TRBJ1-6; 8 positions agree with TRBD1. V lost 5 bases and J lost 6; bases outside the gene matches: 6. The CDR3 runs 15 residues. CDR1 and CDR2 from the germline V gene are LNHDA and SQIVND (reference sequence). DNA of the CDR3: TGTGCCAGTAGTCTTAGGACAGGGACTAATTCACCCCTCCACTTT. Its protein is CASSLRTGTNSPLHF.

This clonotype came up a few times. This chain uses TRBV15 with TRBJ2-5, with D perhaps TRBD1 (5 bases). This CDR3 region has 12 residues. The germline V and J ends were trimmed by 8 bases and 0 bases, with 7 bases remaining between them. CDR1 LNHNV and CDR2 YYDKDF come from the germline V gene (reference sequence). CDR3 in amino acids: CATSGYQETQYF. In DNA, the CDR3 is TGTGCCACCTCAGGGTACCAAGAGACCCAGTACTTC.

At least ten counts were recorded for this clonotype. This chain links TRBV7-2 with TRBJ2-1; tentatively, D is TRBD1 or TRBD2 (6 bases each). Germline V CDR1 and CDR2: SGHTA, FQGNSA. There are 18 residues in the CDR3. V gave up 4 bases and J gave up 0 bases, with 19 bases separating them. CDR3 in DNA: TGTGCCAGCAGCTACCCCTCGGGGGCGATTAGCTCCTACAATGAGCAGTTCTTC. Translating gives CASSYPSGAISSYNEQFF.

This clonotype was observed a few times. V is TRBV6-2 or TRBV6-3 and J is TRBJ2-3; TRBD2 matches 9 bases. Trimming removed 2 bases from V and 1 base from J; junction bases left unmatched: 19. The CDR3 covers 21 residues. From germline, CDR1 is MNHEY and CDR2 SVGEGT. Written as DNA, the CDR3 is TGTGCCAGCAGTTACCCGATTCCGGGACTAGCCCCCTTGCACGGCACAGATACGCAGTATTTT. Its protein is CASSYPIPGLAPLHGTDTQYF.

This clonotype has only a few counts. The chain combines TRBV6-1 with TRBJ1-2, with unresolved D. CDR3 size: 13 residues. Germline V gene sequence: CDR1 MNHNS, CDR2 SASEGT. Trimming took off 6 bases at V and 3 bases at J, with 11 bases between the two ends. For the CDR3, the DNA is TGTGCCAGCAGCCCCGCCACATACTATGGCTACACCTTC. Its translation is CASSPATYYGYTF.

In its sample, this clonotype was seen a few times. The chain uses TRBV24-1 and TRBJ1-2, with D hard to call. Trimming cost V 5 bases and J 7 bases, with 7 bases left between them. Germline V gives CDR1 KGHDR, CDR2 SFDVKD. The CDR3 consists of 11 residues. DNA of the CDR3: TGTGCCACCAGTGCCGGCCCTGGCTACACCTTC. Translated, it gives CATSAGPGYTF.

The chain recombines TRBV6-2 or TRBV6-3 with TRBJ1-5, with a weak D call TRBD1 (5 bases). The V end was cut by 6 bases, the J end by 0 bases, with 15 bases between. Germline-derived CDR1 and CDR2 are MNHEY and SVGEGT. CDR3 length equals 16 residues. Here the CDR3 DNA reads TGTGCCAGCAGAAAGGACACCGATTATAGCAATCAGCCCCAGCATTTT. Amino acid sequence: CASRKDTDYSNQPQHF.

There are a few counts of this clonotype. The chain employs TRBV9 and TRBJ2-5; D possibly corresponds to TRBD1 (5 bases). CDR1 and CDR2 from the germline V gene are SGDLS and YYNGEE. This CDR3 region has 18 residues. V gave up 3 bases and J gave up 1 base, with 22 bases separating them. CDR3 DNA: TGTGCCAGCAGCGCCTACTCAGACCACACAGGAATCCAAGAGACCCAGTACTTC. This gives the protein CASSAYSDHTGIQETQYF.

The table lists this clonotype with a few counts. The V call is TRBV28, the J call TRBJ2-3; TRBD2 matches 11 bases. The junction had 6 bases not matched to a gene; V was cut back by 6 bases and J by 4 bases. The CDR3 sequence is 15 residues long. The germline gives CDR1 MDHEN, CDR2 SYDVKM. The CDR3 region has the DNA TGTGCCAGCAGAGACGGGACTAGCGGTTCAGATACGCAGTATTTT. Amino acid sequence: CASRDGTSGSDTQYF.

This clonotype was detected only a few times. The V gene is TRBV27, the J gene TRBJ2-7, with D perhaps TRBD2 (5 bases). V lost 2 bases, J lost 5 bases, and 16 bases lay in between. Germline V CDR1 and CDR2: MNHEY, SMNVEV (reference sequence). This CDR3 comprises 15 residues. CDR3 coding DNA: TGTGCCAGCAGTTTAAGAGGGAACTCTCAGAACGAGCAGTACTTC. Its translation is CASSLRGNSQNEQYF.

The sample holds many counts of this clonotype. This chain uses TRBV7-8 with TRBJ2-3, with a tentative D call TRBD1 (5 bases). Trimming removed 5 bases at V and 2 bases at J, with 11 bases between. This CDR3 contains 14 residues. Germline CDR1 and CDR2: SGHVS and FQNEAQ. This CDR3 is CASSVRQFTDTQYF. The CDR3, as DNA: TGTGCCAGCAGCGTCCGACAGTTCACAGATACGCAGTATTTT.

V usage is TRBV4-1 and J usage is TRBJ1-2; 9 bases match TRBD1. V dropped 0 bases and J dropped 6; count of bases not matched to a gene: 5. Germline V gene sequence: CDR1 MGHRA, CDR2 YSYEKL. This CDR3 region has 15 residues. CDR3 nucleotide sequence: TGCGCCAGCAGCCAAGAATACAGGGGGCTTGATGGCTACACCTTC. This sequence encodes CASSQEYRGLDGYTF.

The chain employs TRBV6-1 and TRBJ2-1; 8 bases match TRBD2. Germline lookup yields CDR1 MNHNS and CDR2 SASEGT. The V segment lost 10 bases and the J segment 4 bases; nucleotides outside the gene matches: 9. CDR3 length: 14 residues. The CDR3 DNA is TGTGCCACCTCTCCGGGGGGGGTATACAATGAGCAGTTCTTC. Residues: CATSPGGVYNEQFF.

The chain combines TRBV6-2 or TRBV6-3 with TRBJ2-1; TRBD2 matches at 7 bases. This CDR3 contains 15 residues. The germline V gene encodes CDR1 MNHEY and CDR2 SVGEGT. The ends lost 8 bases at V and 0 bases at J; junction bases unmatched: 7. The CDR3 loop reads CASFFRGGSYNEQFF. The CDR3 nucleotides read TGTGCCAGCTTCTTCCGCGGGGGCTCCTACAATGAGCAGTTCTTC.

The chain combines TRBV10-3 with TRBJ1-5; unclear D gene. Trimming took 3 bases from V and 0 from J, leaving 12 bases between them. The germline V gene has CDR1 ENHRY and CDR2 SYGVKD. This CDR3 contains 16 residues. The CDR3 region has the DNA TGTGCCATCAGTGAAAATACGGATTATAGCAATCAGCCCCAGCATTTT. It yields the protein CAISENTDYSNQPQHF.

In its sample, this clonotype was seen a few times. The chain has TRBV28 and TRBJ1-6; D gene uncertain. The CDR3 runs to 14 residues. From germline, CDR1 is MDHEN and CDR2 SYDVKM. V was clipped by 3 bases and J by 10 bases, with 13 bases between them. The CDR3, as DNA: TGTGCCAGCAGTTTTGGCGGAGAAGGCTCACCCCTCCACTTT. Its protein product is CASSFGGEGSPLHF.

CDR3 nucleotides: TGTGCCAGCAGCCGTCCCCCCGACAGGGTCGGCAATGAGCAGTTCTTC. Its translation: CASSRPPDRVGNEQFF. This chain uses TRBV12-3 or TRBV12-4 with TRBJ2-1; TRBD1 aligns across 7 bases. The V and J ends lost 6 bases and 6 bases, in that order; junction bases with no gene match: 14. CDR3 length: 16 residues.

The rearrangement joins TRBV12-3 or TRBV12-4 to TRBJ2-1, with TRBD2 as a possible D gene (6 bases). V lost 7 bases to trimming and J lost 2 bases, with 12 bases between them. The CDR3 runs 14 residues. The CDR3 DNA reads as TGTGCCAGCAATATAGCGGAGGCCTACAATGAGCAGTTCTTC. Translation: CASNIAEAYNEQFF.

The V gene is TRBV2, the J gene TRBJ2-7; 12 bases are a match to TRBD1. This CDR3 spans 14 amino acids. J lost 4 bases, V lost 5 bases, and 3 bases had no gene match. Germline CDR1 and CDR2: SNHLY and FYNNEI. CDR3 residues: CASSWDRGQYEQYF. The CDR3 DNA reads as TGTGCCAGCAGTTGGGACAGGGGGCAGTACGAGCAGTACTTC.

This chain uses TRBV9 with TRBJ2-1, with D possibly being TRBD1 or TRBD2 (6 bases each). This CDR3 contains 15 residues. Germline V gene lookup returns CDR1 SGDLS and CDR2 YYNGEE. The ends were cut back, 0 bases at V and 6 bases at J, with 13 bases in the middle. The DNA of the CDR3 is TGTGCCAGCAGCGTAGGAGGGGGGCGGCTCAATGAGCAGTTCTTC. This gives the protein CASSVGGGRLNEQFF.